These 26 T cell receptor beta chains were sequenced from one sample in a study of T cell responses to AZD1222 COVID-19 vaccine. Measured with immunoSEQ multiplex PCR; TCRdb has only the in-frame clones, and not every one. The sample lists some 100,000 clones, around nine tenths occurring once. Sequencing was performed on peripheral blood, taken on day 0 of AZD1222 vaccination. Source of these receptors: an adult in good health.

This chain links TRBV6-5 with TRBJ2-2, with 12 bases aligning to TRBD2. This CDR3 contains 15 residues. The germline gives CDR1 MNHEY, CDR2 SVGAGI. V shed 2 bases, J shed 7 bases, and the junction held 2 bases outside the gene matches. CDR3 DNA sequence: TGTGCCAGCAGTTACGTACTAGCGGGGGGCGGGGAGCTGTTTTTT. Protein sequence: CASSYVLAGGGELFF.

The genes are TRBV27 and TRBJ2-3; TRBD2 matches at 12 bases. Germline V lookup: CDR1 MNHEY, CDR2 SMNVEV (reference sequence). The trim removed 6 bases at V and 4 bases at J, leaving 5 bases unmatched. The CDR3 spans 15 residues. The CDR3 nucleotides are TGTGCCAGCAGGCTACTAGCGGGGGGAGCAGATACGCAGTATTTT. It translates to CASRLLAGGADTQYF.

The chain couples TRBV18 to TRBJ2-7; 9 bases fit TRBD1. The germline gives CDR1 KGHSH, CDR2 LQKENI. This CDR3 comprises 14 residues. J was trimmed by 5 bases and V by 3 bases; bases with no gene match: 5. CDR3: CASSPGTGFDEQYF. DNA of the CDR3: TGTGCCAGCTCACCTGGGACAGGGTTCGACGAGCAGTACTTC.

The V gene is TRBV12-1, the J gene TRBJ1-1; the D call of TRBD1 is as the table states it, not checked on the DNA. TRBV12-1 corresponds to a pseudogene. CDR3 size: 18 residues. CDR3 bases: TGTGCCAGCAGCACCTCGATCAGGGGTAGTCGGTACGACACTGAAGCTTTCTTT. Residues: CASSTSIRGSRYDTEAFF.

V usage is TRBV11-2 and J usage is TRBJ2-3; 9 bases fit TRBD2. The CDR3 sequence is 17 residues long. Germline CDR1 reads SGHAT; CDR2 reads FQNNGV. V shed 4 bases and J 6 bases; nucleotides not matched to a gene: 14. CDR3 residues: CASSSAVSGRPPDTQYF. CDR3 in DNA: TGTGCCAGCAGCTCCGCGGTGAGCGGGAGGCCCCCGGATACGCAGTATTTT.

This clone appeared once. The gene calls are TRBV14 and TRBJ1-4; no firm D call. Germline V gene lookup returns CDR1 SGHDN and CDR2 FVKESK. The CDR3 is 12 residues long. The V end lost 3 bases, the J end lost 12 bases, and 11 bases lay between the germline ends. DNA for the CDR3: TGTGCCAGCAGCCAGGCTCGGTTTGAACTGTTTTTT. Protein: CASSQARFELFF.

This chain's CDR3 is CASRDEEKLFF. CDR3 DNA sequence: TGTGCCAGCAGGGACGAAGAAAAACTGTTTTTT. The V gene is TRBV11-2, the J gene TRBJ1-4; D not certain. Looked up from germline, CDR1 is SGHAT and CDR2 is FQNNGV. V was cut by 6 bases and J by 8 bases, with 7 bases left in between. The CDR3 is made up of 11 amino acids.

The chain is built from TRBV12-3 or TRBV12-4 and TRBJ1-1; the D is unclear. The CDR3 is made up of 11 amino acids. V lost 5 bases and J 8 bases, leaving 9 bases between the germline ends. The CDR3, as DNA: TGTGCCAGCAGTACTTGGGCGGAAGCTTTCTTT. Protein product: CASSTWAEAFF.

J is TRBJ1-1 and V is TRBV7-9, with D possibly matching TRBD1 (6 bases). Germline CDR1 SEHNR, CDR2 FQNEAQ (reference sequence). Trimming stripped 11 bases from V and 4 bases from J, with 17 bases between. This CDR3 is 13 amino acids long. The CDR3 DNA reads as TGTGCCGGAAAACAGGGTAGAGGCACTGAAGCTTTCTTT. Translation: CAGKQGRGTEAFF.

In its sample, this clone was seen once. J is TRBJ2-2 and V is TRBV7-3, with unresolved D. This CDR3 is built from 13 residues. V lost 2 bases, J lost 7 bases, and 8 bases lay in between. Per the germline V gene, CDR1 is SGHTA and CDR2 is FQGTGA. This chain's CDR3 is CASSLRASGELFF. In nucleotides, the CDR3 is TGTGCCAGCAGCTTACGCGCCAGCGGGGAGCTGTTTTTT.

The V and J genes are TRBV3-1 (or the pseudogene TRBV3-2) and TRBJ1-1; D might be TRBD1 (5 bases). Trimming pared 5 bases from V and 1 base from J, leaving 8 bases between. Germline lookup yields CDR1 LGHDT and CDR2 YNNKEL (reference sequence). The CDR3 extends over 13 amino acids. Written as DNA, the CDR3 is TGTGCCAGCAGCGCCGGACAGAACACTGAAGCTTTCTTT. Residues: CASSAGQNTEAFF.

CDR3 in amino acids: CASSLGGGDNTEAFF. In DNA form, the CDR3 reads TGCGCCAGCAGCTTGGGCGGAGGAGATAACACTGAAGCTTTCTTT. The chain uses TRBV5-1 and TRBJ1-1; no reliable D call. The CDR3 totals 15 residues. CDR1 SGHRS and CDR2 YFSETQ come from the germline V gene. The ends were cut back, 0 bases at V and 2 bases at J, with 11 bases in the middle.

The count of this clone is one. The V gene is TRBV5-1, the J gene TRBJ2-2; D is unresolved. This CDR3 has 13 residues. V gave up 4 bases and J gave up 5 bases, with 9 bases separating them. CDR1 and CDR2 (germline): SGHRS, YFSETQ. The CDR3 sequence: CASSMDGTGELFF. The CDR3, as DNA: TGCGCCAGCAGCATGGATGGGACCGGGGAGCTGTTTTTT.

The chain links TRBV5-5 to TRBJ2-3, with unresolved D. The germline gives CDR1 SGHKS, CDR2 YYEKEE (reference sequence). Trimming took off 0 bases at V and 6 bases at J, with 14 bases between the two ends. The CDR3 extends over 15 amino acids. The CDR3, as DNA: TGTGCCAGCAGCTTGGCCGGATTAGCCGTCGATACGCAGTATTTT. As protein: CASSLAGLAVDTQYF.

The rearrangement joins TRBV18 to TRBJ2-7; D tentatively reads TRBD1 or TRBD2 (5 bases each). The CDR3 is made up of 16 amino acids. Trimming left V 3 bases short and J 1 base short, with 16 bases between. Germline loops: CDR1 KGHSH, CDR2 LQKENI. The CDR3 nucleotides read TGTGCCAGCTCACCCGCTTTAGCTGGGACGTCCTACGAGCAGTACTTC. This translates into CASSPALAGTSYEQYF.

The rearrangement uses TRBV2 and TRBJ2-1; D unresolved. V was pared by 8 bases and J by 4 bases, with 15 bases between. Germline CDR1 and CDR2: SNHLY and FYNNEI. This CDR3 region has 14 residues. CDR3 nucleotide sequence: TGTGCCAGCTCCTACGAGATACCATACAATGAGCAGTTCTTC. It specifies CASSYEIPYNEQFF.

J is TRBJ2-5 and V is TRBV24-1; tentatively, D is TRBD1 (6 bases). Germline V gene sequence: CDR1 KGHDR, CDR2 SFDVKD. Trimming pared 2 bases from V and 2 bases from J, leaving 8 bases between. This CDR3 spans 14 amino acids. The CDR3 DNA sequence: TGTGCCACCAGTGATTCGGACAGACAAGAGACCCAGTACTTC. Protein sequence: CATSDSDRQETQYF.

This chain uses TRBV4-3 with TRBJ1-5; D is ambiguous. CDR3 length equals 15 residues. The V and J ends lost 4 bases and 0 bases respectively, with 10 bases between them. Germline V lookup: CDR1 LGHNA, CDR2 YSLEER. The DNA of the CDR3 is TGCGCCAGCAGCCCCACAGCACATAGCAATCAGCCCCAGCATTTT. This translates into CASSPTAHSNQPQHF.

The gene calls are TRBV15 and TRBJ2-3; no clear D gene. CDR3 length: 13 residues. V lost 0 bases, J lost 9 bases, and 10 bases lay in between. Germline V lookup: CDR1 LNHNV, CDR2 YYDKDF (reference sequence). CDR3 protein: CATSRDRPRTQYF. CDR3 bases: TGTGCCACCAGCAGAGATAGGCCAAGGACGCAGTATTTT.

This clone was found once. This chain connects TRBV27 to TRBJ2-1; 16 bases map to TRBD2. Trimming at V came to 6 bases and at J to 8 bases, leaving 4 bases not matched to a gene. Germline CDR1 is MNHEY and CDR2 is SMNVEV (reference sequence). CDR3 length: 15 residues. In DNA form, the CDR3 reads TGTGCCAGCAGCCGTGGGACTAGCGGGAGGGATGAGCAGTTCTTC. This translates into CASSRGTSGRDEQFF.

This clone was observed once. This chain connects TRBV3-1 (or the pseudogene TRBV3-2) to TRBJ2-7, with 7 bases fitting TRBD2. With V trimmed by 0 bases and J by 0 bases, 5 bases remained unmatched. The germline gives CDR1 LGHDT, CDR2 YNNKEL (reference sequence). The CDR3 contains 16 residues. CDR3 nucleotide sequence: TGTGCCAGCAGCCAAGACCAAGGCGGGGGCTCCTACGAGCAGTACTTC. Amino acids: CASSQDQGGGSYEQYF.

The J gene is TRBJ1-2, the V gene TRBV7-2; weak D call: TRBD1 (6 bases). The V gene's germline CDR1 is SGHTA and CDR2 FQGNSA. The V end was cut by 2 bases, the J end by 3 bases, with 10 bases between. There are 14 residues in the CDR3. This CDR3 is CASSLQGSDYGYTF. Written as DNA, the CDR3 is TGTGCCAGCAGCTTACAGGGGTCGGACTATGGCTACACCTTC.

Only one count was recorded for this clone. This chain links TRBV6-5 with TRBJ1-1; D ambiguous. The CDR3 runs to 15 residues. Germline V lookup: CDR1 MNHEY, CDR2 SVGAGI. The ends were cut back, 0 bases at V and 3 bases at J, with 11 bases in the middle. The DNA for the CDR3 is TGTGCCAGCAGTTACTCATGGGCTCGGGACACTGAAGCTTTCTTT. It is translated as CASSYSWARDTEAFF.

V is TRBV18 and J is TRBJ1-5, with D tentatively TRBD1 (6 bases). This CDR3 has 16 amino acids. V was pared by 1 base and J by 4 bases, with 14 bases between. CDR1 is KGHSH, CDR2 LQKENI, per germline. CDR3 in amino acids: CASSPQEGGNNQPQHF. The CDR3 DNA follows: TGTGCCAGCTCACCACAGGAGGGGGGTAATAATCAGCCCCAGCATTTT.

The chain has TRBV7-9 and TRBJ2-3; D may match TRBD1 or TRBD2 (6 bases each). V was cut by 6 bases and J by 2 bases, with 18 bases left in between. Germline V gene data show CDR1 as SEHNR and CDR2 as FQNEAQ (reference sequence). This CDR3 region has 16 residues. The DNA of the CDR3 is TGTGCCAGCAGTCGGGGCTTGGGGGGCGCCACAGATACGCAGTATTTT. Protein sequence: CASSRGLGGATDTQYF.

The genes are TRBV9 and TRBJ2-7; D possibly corresponds to TRBD2 (7 bases). V shed 4 bases and J shed 2 bases, with 16 bases lying between them. The germline V gene encodes CDR1 SGDLS and CDR2 YYNGEE. The CDR3 is 15 amino acids. CDR3 amino acids: CASSPGEGGPYEQYF. Here the CDR3 DNA reads TGTGCCAGCAGCCCAGGGGAGGGAGGGCCCTACGAGCAGTACTTC. The entire variable domain, with the rest obtained from reference TRBV9 and TRBJ2-7, is as follows: DSGVTQTPKHLITATGQRVTLRCSPRSGDLSVYWYQQSLDQGLQFLIQYYNGEERAKGNILERFSAQQFPDLHSELNLSSLELGDSALYFCASSPGEGGPYEQYFGPGTRLTVT.